This T cell receptor (beta chain) came from a study of blood T cell repertoires in COVID-19. For the study at large: Specimens from acute and convalescent COVID-19 originated in the United States, Italy and Spain.

Original processing notes: It was from reference gene primer amplification that nucleated cell counts were estimated. TCRdb keeps only in-frame clones here, not all; method: immunoSEQ multiplex PCR. The V and J calls and the clone size are those of that table, but D and trimming were determined from the DNA. The sample lists 100,000 to 120,000 clones, roughly 80% occurring once. The CDR3 is 14 amino acids. Germline CDR1 and CDR2: SGHKS and YYEKEE (reference sequence). Trimming stripped 4 bases from V and 4 bases from J, with 14 bases between. The V call is TRBV5-5, the J call TRBJ1-2; D may be TRBD1 (6 bases). The sequencing input was peripheral blood. This TCR was sampled from a man aged 45 to 65 with acute or convalescent COVID-19. The CDR3 here is CASSRTDSPYGYTF. The CDR3 nucleotides read TGTGCCAGCAGCAGGACAGACTCTCCCTATGGCTACACCTTC.